The 20 T cell receptor beta chains in this list originate from one sample, sequenced in a study of T cells in Graves' hyperthyroidism and ophthalmopathy. RNA transcripts were the template for amplifying TCR beta CDR3 regions. The TCR CDR3 first-round RT-PCR relied on the HTBI primer set. Using its own MiXCR run on the multiplex PCR reads, TCRdb lists one record per CDR3 protein. Among some 580,000 distinct CDR3 sequences listed, about a sixth were seen once. The sequenced sample was blood. Receptors were obtained from a middle-aged woman with Graves' ophthalmopathy.

This clonotype has ten or more counts. The rearrangement joins TRBV11-2 to TRBJ2-7, with D maybe TRBD1 (5 bases). CDR3 length equals 14 residues. Germline V gene lookup returns CDR1 SGHAT and CDR2 FQNNGV. Trimming took 5 bases from V and 2 from J, leaving 13 bases between them. The CDR3 region is CASSPPDRTYEQYF. The DNA of the CDR3 is TGTGCCAGCAGCCCACCCGACAGAACCTACGAGCAGTACTTC.

This clonotype has a count of ten or more. The V gene is TRBV12-3 or TRBV12-4, the J gene TRBJ1-1, with D unresolved. Deletions cut 5 bases from V and 0 bases from J, with 4 bases between. CDR3 size: 12 residues. DNA for the CDR3: TGTGCCAGCAGTACCCTGAACACTGAAGCTTTCTTT. This sequence encodes CASSTLNTEAFF.

As for this clonotype: Compared with germline, one end of the junction differs, possibly owing to a read error. The chain recombines TRBV20-1 with TRBJ2-5; D is possibly TRBD1 or TRBD2 (5 bases each). Germline CDR1 DFQATT, CDR2 SNEGSKA (reference sequence). The CDR3 loop spans 12 amino acids. CDR3 sequence (DNA): TGCAGTGCCGCCCGGGACCTAGAGACCCGGTACTTC. Translating it yields CSAARDLETRYF.

The rearrangement uses TRBV9 and TRBJ2-2; D not certain. Germline V gives CDR1 SGDLS, CDR2 YYNGEE. This CDR3 contains 15 residues. V gave up 1 base and J gave up 0 bases, with 7 bases separating them. DNA for the CDR3: TGTGCCAGCAGCGTATACGCGGCGAACACCGGGGAGCTGTTTTTT. This translates into CASSVYAANTGELFF.

The chain recombines TRBV19 with TRBJ1-5; 10 bases are shared with TRBD1. This CDR3 comprises 15 residues. From germline, CDR1 is LNHDA and CDR2 SQIVND (reference sequence). Trimming cost V 5 bases and J 7 bases; bases outside gene matches: 8. The CDR3: CASSGGQGVYQPQHF. The CDR3 DNA sequence: TGTGCCAGTAGTGGAGGACAGGGGGTGTACCAGCCCCAGCATTTT. Full variable domain (rest looked up from reference TRBV19 and TRBJ1-5): DGGITQSPKYLFRKEGQNVTLSCEQNLNHDAMYWYRQDPGQGLRLIYYSQIVNDFQKGDIAEGYSVSREKKESFPLTVTSAQKNPTAFYLCASSGGQGVYQPQHFGDGTRLSIL.

The table lists this clonotype with many counts. V usage is TRBV20-1 and J usage is TRBJ1-2; 9 positions agree with TRBD1. This CDR3 is 14 amino acids long. CDR1 and CDR2 from the germline V gene are DFQATT and SNEGSKA (reference sequence). The J segment lost 4 bases and the V segment lost 5 bases, leaving 8 bases of the junction unmatched. The CDR3 sequence: CSAEADRGFYGYTF. The CDR3 DNA is TGCAGTGCTGAGGCGGACAGGGGATTCTATGGCTACACCTTC.

This clonotype was found many times. V usage is TRBV20-1 and J usage is TRBJ2-1; TRBD2 aligns across 13 bases. The germline CDR1 and CDR2 sequences are DFQATT and SNEGSKA (reference sequence). This CDR3 is 13 amino acids long. The CDR3 here is CSGLAGEGNEQFF. The CDR3, as DNA: TGCAGCGGACTAGCGGGAGAGGGCAATGAGCAGTTCTTC.

The chain carries TRBV20-1 and TRBJ1-1; D unresolved. The V end was cut by 8 bases, the J end by 0 bases, with 22 bases between. The CDR3 has 16 residues. The germline V gene has CDR1 DFQATT and CDR2 SNEGSKA (reference sequence). Here the CDR3 reads CSTTNPADPMNTEAFF. The CDR3 DNA reads TGCAGTACTACAAACCCAGCGGACCCCATGAACACTGAAGCTTTCTTT.

This clonotype was picked up many times. The genes are TRBV6-1 and TRBJ2-6; unclear D gene. The CDR3 sequence is 14 residues long. V was shortened by 3 bases and J by 3 bases, with 6 bases between the two germline ends. The germline CDR1 and CDR2 sequences are MNHNS and SASEGT. The CDR3 nucleotides are TGTGCCAGCAGTGAGATGGGTGGGGCCAACGTCCTGACTTTC. Protein product: CASSEMGGANVLTF.

The genes are TRBV15 and TRBJ2-7; no clear D. The CDR3 runs to 14 residues. The germline V gene has CDR1 LNHNV and CDR2 YYDKDF (reference sequence). V shed 0 bases and J shed 0 bases, with 6 bases lying between them. CDR3 residues: CATSRDRTSYEQYF. CDR3 DNA sequence: TGTGCCACCAGCAGAGATCGGACCTCCTACGAGCAGTACTTC.

The chain recombines TRBV18 with TRBJ2-5, with a possible D match to TRBD2 (6 bases). The CDR3 runs to 15 residues. Deletions cut 1 base from V and 3 bases from J, with 12 bases between. Germline CDR1 and CDR2: KGHSH and LQKENI. This chain's CDR3 is CASSPRGLVEETQYF. The CDR3 DNA reads TGTGCCAGCTCACCACGGGGACTGGTGGAAGAGACCCAGTACTTC.

This clonotype was observed a handful of times. The rearrangement links TRBV7-9 to TRBJ2-5; D remains unclear. Per germline, CDR1 SEHNR and CDR2 FQNEAQ (reference sequence). V was clipped by 1 base and J by 4 bases, with 13 bases between them. This CDR3 region has 15 residues. The CDR3 coding sequence is TGTGCCAGCAGCTTAGTCGGCGGTGGTAGAGAGACCCAGTACTTC. The encoded protein is CASSLVGGGRETQYF.

About this clonotype: One end of the junction fails to match germline, which may point to a read error. The gene calls are TRBV18 and TRBJ2-5, with D unresolved. Germline V lookup: CDR1 KGHSH, CDR2 LQKENI. This CDR3 spans 11 amino acids. The CDR3 nucleotides read TGTGTCAGCTCTCAACAAGAGACCCAGTACTTC. It yields the protein CVSSQQETQYF.

As concerns this clonotype: A much bigger clone sits one base away, suggesting this may be a read error. The V call is TRBV10-2, the J call TRBJ2-2; D unresolved. Germline lookup yields CDR1 WSHSY and CDR2 SAAADI. CDR3 size: 15 residues. V was pared by 0 bases and J by 4 bases, with 9 bases between. CDR3 in amino acids: CASSESSLGTGELFF. The CDR3 coding sequence is TGCGCCAGCAGTGAGTCTAGCCTCGGCACCGGGGAGCTGTTTTTT.

There are many counts of this clonotype. The chain employs TRBV5-1 and TRBJ2-3; TRBD2 aligns across 8 bases. The CDR3 loop spans 15 amino acids. J was trimmed by 1 base and V by 7 bases; bases with no gene match: 8. Germline CDR1 reads SGHRS; CDR2 reads YFSETQ. The CDR3 reads CASGSSGPGTDTQYF. The CDR3 DNA reads TGCGCCAGCGGTTCTAGCGGGCCGGGCACAGATACGCAGTATTTT. Filled out from reference TRBV5-1 and TRBJ2-3, the complete variable domain reads KAGVTQTPRYLIKTRGQQVTLSCSPISGHRSVSWYQQTPGQGLQFLFEYFSETQRNKGNFPGRFSGRQFSNSRSEMNVSTLELGDSALYLCASGSSGPGTDTQYFGPGTRLTVL.

The chain is built from TRBV14 and TRBJ1-2, with TRBD1 matching 7 bases. Trimming at V came to 3 bases and at J to 6 bases, leaving 4 bases not matched to a gene. Looked up from germline, CDR1 is SGHDN and CDR2 is FVKESK. This CDR3 spans 13 amino acids. The CDR3 bases are TGTGCCAGCAGCCACTCCAGGGGGAATGGCTACACCTTC. Protein sequence: CASSHSRGNGYTF.

The V call is TRBV4-2, the J call TRBJ2-3; 9 nucleotides match TRBD2. In germline, CDR1 is LGHNA, CDR2 YNFKEQ. The V gene end was trimmed by 3 bases and the J gene end by 5 bases; junction bases not matched to a gene: 6. This CDR3 has 15 residues. In DNA form, the CDR3 reads TGTGCCAGCAGCCAGGCGGGGGGGGTGGAAGATACGCAGTATTTT. Encoded protein: CASSQAGGVEDTQYF.

CDR3 in amino acids: CATSRDVYRGGEQYF. In nucleotides, the CDR3 is TGTGCCACCAGCAGAGATGTATACAGGGGAGGCGAGCAGTACTTC. This rearrangement joins TRBV15 to TRBJ2-7, with a possible D match to TRBD1 (7 bases). V was clipped by 0 bases and J by 6 bases, with 15 bases between them. The CDR3 contains 15 residues. CDR1 is LNHNV and CDR2 is YYDKDF in the germline V gene (reference sequence).

The rearrangement joins TRBV7-6 to TRBJ1-1; D perhaps matches TRBD1 (5 bases). The CDR3 contains 13 residues. With 5 bases removed from V and 4 bases from J, the gap between germline ends came to 11 bases. Germline V CDR1 and CDR2: SGHVS, FNYEAQ. CDR3 nucleotide sequence: TGTGCCAGCAGCCCGGGGCAGGTCACTGAAGCTTTCTTT. It translates to CASSPGQVTEAFF.

The chain combines TRBV20-1 with TRBJ1-2, with 7 nucleotides matching TRBD1. This CDR3 spans 16 amino acids. Germline-derived CDR1 and CDR2 are DFQATT and SNEGSKA (reference sequence). The V and J ends lost 0 bases and 7 bases, in that order; junction bases with no gene match: 14. As DNA, the CDR3 is TGCAGTGCTAGAGATGGGGATCAGGGGGAAGCGAGTGGCTACACCTTC. Translated, it gives CSARDGDQGEASGYTF.